These 12 T cell receptor beta chains came from one sample sequenced in a study of monozygotic twins with inflammatory bowel disease. After re-calling the 5' RACE reads, TCRdb lists one entry per CDR3 protein, DNA absent. This table holds about 300,000 distinct CDR3 sequences. Sequenced sample: blood. These receptor sequences come from a human donor with ulcerative colitis or Crohn's disease, or a healthy co-twin of an affected twin (not recorded which).

This CDR3 is CASRGTSGETQYF. The genes are TRBV12-3 or TRBV12-4 and TRBJ2-5; TCRdb designates TRBD2, a call that cannot be tested without DNA. This CDR3 comprises 13 residues.

The rearrangement joins TRBV28 to TRBJ2-5; with no DNA, the TCRdb D assignment of TRBD2 cannot be verified. CDR1 and CDR2 (germline): MDHEN, SYDVKM. This CDR3 has 14 residues. This CDR3 is CASKAGDSPETQYF.

The chain uses TRBV10-3 and TRBJ1-2. This CDR3 region has 14 residues. CDR1 ENHRY and CDR2 SYGVKD come from the germline V gene. CDR3 amino acids: CAISEKAMGYGYTF.

The rearrangement uses TRBV7-9 and TRBJ2-1; no DNA is available, so the TRBD2 call from TCRdb remains unchecked. The CDR3 runs 14 residues. CDR1 and CDR2 from the germline V gene are SEHNR and FQNEAQ (reference sequence). The CDR3 reads CASHASGRRNEQFF.

V gene TRBV27 combines with J gene TRBJ2-7; TCRdb's D gene call, TRBD2, goes unchecked for lack of DNA. This CDR3 region has 14 residues. The germline CDR1 and CDR2 sequences are MNHEY and SMNVEV (reference sequence). This CDR3 is CASSLGLAGYEQYF.

The rearrangement uses TRBV10-3 and TRBJ1-1. Germline V gene lookup returns CDR1 ENHRY and CDR2 SYGVKD. This CDR3 has 13 amino acids. The CDR3 spells CAISSTLNTEAFF.

This chain uses TRBV7-2 with TRBJ2-7; there is no DNA to check the TCRdb D call of TRBD2. Germline-derived CDR1 and CDR2 are SGHTA and FQGNSA. CDR3 size: 13 residues. The chain's CDR3 is CASSPERGYEQYF. The full variable domain, rest sourced from reference TRBV7-2 and TRBJ2-7, is GAGVSQSPSNKVTEKGKDVELRCDPISGHTALYWYRQSLGQGLEFLIYFQGNSAPDKSGLPSDRFSAERTGGSVSTLTIQRTQQEDSAVYLCASSPERGYEQYFGPGTRLTVT.

V usage is TRBV6-6 and J usage is TRBJ2-5. Looked up from germline, CDR1 is MNHNY and CDR2 is SVGAGI (reference sequence). CDR3 length equals 12 residues. CDR3 amino acids: CASSYSLETQYF.

The genes are TRBV3-1 and TRBJ2-5; TCRdb gives TRBD1 as the D gene, but with no DNA this cannot be confirmed. The CDR3 extends over 16 amino acids. The germline V gene encodes CDR1 LGHDT and CDR2 YNNKEL (reference sequence). The chain's CDR3 is CASSQGFMRLSGAQYF.

The chain is built from TRBV5-5 and TRBJ2-5. Germline V gene sequence: CDR1 SGHKS, CDR2 YYEKEE (reference sequence). The CDR3 spans 14 residues. CDR3 in amino acids: CASSLSAVEETQYF.

The chain links TRBV6-1 to TRBJ2-5; TCRdb proposes TRBD1, but this gene call is untestable without DNA. The CDR3 runs to 16 residues. From germline, CDR1 is MNHNS and CDR2 SASEGT. The chain's CDR3 is CASRPRGTGRQETQYF.

The chain is built from TRBV2 and TRBJ1-3; TCRdb's assignment of TRBD1 cannot be checked, as there is no DNA. There are 16 residues in the CDR3. The germline V gene has CDR1 SNHLY and CDR2 FYNNEI. The CDR3 protein is CASRPGQGRSGNTIYF.